A single sample gave rise to the 16 T cell receptor beta chains below, sequenced in a study of cytomegalovirus exposure and HLA in healthy donors. Primers for the PCR totalled 60 Vbeta and 13 Jbeta. Generated by immunoSEQ multiplex PCR, the TCRdb table keeps only in-frame clones and is missing some. The profile shows about 59,000 clones, about 86% of them singletons. Source material: PBMCs. These receptors were collected from a middle-aged man in good health and CMV-seronegative.

The chain joins TRBV4-2 to TRBJ1-5; D not resolved. The ends were cut back, 3 bases at V and 4 bases at J, with 13 bases in the middle. The CDR3 is 15 residues long. From germline, CDR1 is LGHNA and CDR2 YNFKEQ. CDR3 loop: CASSQRDEGNQPQHF. The CDR3 region has the DNA TGTGCCAGCAGCCAGAGAGACGAGGGTAATCAGCCCCAGCATTTT.

V and J are TRBV5-1 and TRBJ2-5; TRBD2 agrees at 7 bases. The CDR3 has 15 amino acids. V lost 4 bases and J lost 5; bases outside the gene matches: 11. CDR1 and CDR2 (germline): SGHRS, YFSETQ. CDR3 nucleotides: TGCGCCAGCAGCCTAGGGGACTACTCCGGGGAGACCCAGTACTTC. Translated: CASSLGDYSGETQYF.

The chain has TRBV7-2 and TRBJ2-5; D is unclear. The germline V gene encodes CDR1 SGHTA and CDR2 FQGNSA. This CDR3 spans 14 amino acids. The V end was cut by 0 bases, the J end by 4 bases, with 9 bases between. CDR3 amino acids: CASSLAVSTETQYF. Here the CDR3 DNA reads TGTGCCAGCAGCTTAGCGGTGAGCACAGAGACCCAGTACTTC.

The gene calls are TRBV7-9 and TRBJ2-3; weak D call: TRBD2 (6 bases). The V gene's germline CDR1 is SEHNR and CDR2 FQNEAQ (reference sequence). The CDR3 totals 15 residues. V lost 0 bases to trimming and J lost 6 bases, with 13 bases between them. The CDR3 nucleotides read TGTGCCAGCAGCTTAGCGAGTCCGGGGGTGGATACGCAGTATTTT. It is translated as CASSLASPGVDTQYF. The whole variable domain, remainder taken from reference TRBV7-9 and TRBJ2-3, is DTGVSQNPRHKITKRGQNVTFRCDPISEHNRLYWYRQTLGQGPEFLTYFQNEAQLEKSRLLSDRFSAERPKGSFSTLEIQRTEQGDSAMYLCASSLASPGVDTQYFGPGTRLTVL.

The rearrangement uses TRBV30 and TRBJ2-3, with a possible D match to TRBD2 (5 bases). The CDR3 is 16 residues long. CDR1 is GTSNPN, CDR2 SVGIG, per germline (reference sequence). V was trimmed by 0 bases and J by 0 bases, leaving 13 bases between them. CDR3 sequence: CAWSVGALGSTDTQYF. The CDR3 bases are TGTGCCTGGAGTGTGGGAGCTCTAGGGAGCACAGATACGCAGTATTTT.

This clone showed up just once. This chain uses TRBV9 with TRBJ1-1, with D unclear. Germline loops: CDR1 SGDLS, CDR2 YYNGEE. CDR3 length: 14 amino acids. The V end lost 1 base, the J end lost 2 bases, and 9 bases lay between the germline ends. The CDR3 bases are TGTGCCAGCAGCGTAAATCCGGGAAACACTGAAGCTTTCTTT. This translates into CASSVNPGNTEAFF.

The chain uses TRBV15 and TRBJ1-4; TRBD1 is a possible D gene (5 bases). The CDR3 runs to 14 residues. The V gene's germline CDR1 is LNHNV and CDR2 YYDKDF (reference sequence). Between the trimmed V and J ends, which lost 3 bases and 5 bases, there was a span of 10 bases. Here the CDR3 DNA reads TGTGCCACCAGCAGGGGGACTTTAAATGAAAAACTGTTTTTT. It codes for CATSRGTLNEKLFF.

The chain combines TRBV15 with TRBJ2-1; 9 nucleotides agree with TRBD2. Germline assignment: CDR1 LNHNV and CDR2 YYDKDF (reference sequence). The V and J ends lost 3 bases and 5 bases, in that order; junction bases with no gene match: 8. CDR3 length: 16 residues. The CDR3 loop reads CATSRGRAGGDNEQFF. The CDR3 nucleotides read TGTGCCACCAGCAGGGGCAGAGCGGGGGGCGACAATGAGCAGTTCTTC.

This sequence joins TRBV5-1 and TRBJ1-3, with TRBD1 matching 7 bases. The V gene's germline CDR1 is SGHRS and CDR2 YFSETQ. V was pared by 4 bases and J by 0 bases, with 7 bases of the junction left unmatched. CDR3 length: 16 residues. The CDR3 DNA follows: TGCGCCAGCAGCGCCGGACAGGTATTCTCTGGAAACACCATATATTTT. Residues: CASSAGQVFSGNTIYF.

The chain carries TRBV5-1 and TRBJ1-1; 8 bases align to TRBD1. The CDR3 covers 14 residues. Germline V gene data show CDR1 as SGHRS and CDR2 as YFSETQ. V shed 4 bases and J 1 base; nucleotides not matched to a gene: 3. The DNA for the CDR3 is TGCGCCAGCAGCGTGGACAGGGCGAACACTGAAGCTTTCTTT. Translation: CASSVDRANTEAFF.

With regard to this clone: A junction end diverges from the germline sequence, so it may reflect a read error. The J gene is TRBJ1-3, the V gene TRBV6-1, with 8 bases aligning to TRBD1. The CDR3 runs to 14 residues. Germline-derived CDR1 and CDR2 are MNHNS and SASEGT. The CDR3 sequence is CASSGTGGGNAIYF. The CDR3 nucleotides are TGTGCCAGCAGTGGAACAGGGGGAGGAAACGCCATATATTTT.

The chain combines TRBV19 with TRBJ1-4; no reliable D call. This CDR3 has 15 residues. The V gene's germline CDR1 is LNHDA and CDR2 SQIVND (reference sequence). Trimming stripped 3 bases from V and 5 bases from J, with 13 bases between. The CDR3 bases are TGTGCCAGTAGTATGTCCGGTCGTACGAATGAAAAACTGTTTTTT. It translates to CASSMSGRTNEKLFF.

This sequence joins TRBV7-9 and TRBJ1-6; a possible D gene is TRBD1 (6 bases). Deletions cut 4 bases from V and 12 bases from J, with 16 bases between. CDR1 and CDR2 from the germline V gene are SEHNR and FQNEAQ (reference sequence). The CDR3 is 14 residues long. The CDR3 sequence: CASSSQGALGPLHF. The CDR3 nucleotides read TGTGCCAGCAGCTCACAGGGCGCTTTGGGACCCCTCCACTTT.

The chain is built from TRBV6-5 and TRBJ2-3; 7 nucleotides match TRBD2. Germline values: CDR1 MNHEY, CDR2 SVGAGI. J gave up 4 bases and V 6 bases, and 4 bases lay outside the gene matches. CDR3 length equals 13 residues. This chain's CDR3 is CASRKLASDTQYF. The CDR3 DNA reads TGTGCCAGCAGAAAACTAGCGTCAGATACGCAGTATTTT.

The gene calls are TRBV5-6 and TRBJ2-3; 9 nucleotides agree with TRBD1. This CDR3 region has 15 residues. CDR1 is SGHDT, CDR2 YYEEEE, per germline. V gave up 0 bases and J gave up 4 bases; unmatched junction bases: 3. The CDR3 loop reads CASSLDRGHADTQYF. The CDR3 nucleotides read TGTGCCAGCAGCTTGGACAGGGGGCATGCAGATACGCAGTATTTT.

The chain employs TRBV7-3 and TRBJ2-5; 7 bases match TRBD2. This CDR3 region has 16 residues. CDR1 is SGHTA, CDR2 FQGTGA, per germline. V lost 2 bases, J lost 5 bases, and 11 bases stayed unmatched. The CDR3 loop reads CASSLGGTIHSETQYF. Here the CDR3 DNA reads TGTGCCAGCAGCTTAGGGGGGACTATCCATTCGGAGACCCAGTACTTC.